This is a list of T cell receptor beta chains from one sample in a study of T-cell reconstitution after alpha-beta-depleted transplantation in children. Each CDR3 protein gets one entry after TCRdb re-called the PCR reads with MiXCR. The sample lists approximately 3,800 distinct CDR3 sequences; about 9.3% were seen once. This specimen was PBMCs, mostly from graft donor cells, taken 180 days after TCRalphabeta/CD19-depleted stem cell transplant. The receptor source for this set is a male patient aged 2 to 9 who had a stem cell transplant for acute lymphoblastic leukemia, so the T cells may come from the graft donor. Both conserved end residues are part of each CDR3. D genes are given only for firm matches. Clone size is not always given. Where it is, it says once, few, many or a class for expanded clones.

TRBJ1-2,many,.,TRBV7-9,CASSWEGLYGYTF,TGTGCCAGCAGCTGGGAGGGCCTTTATGGCTACACCTTC
TRBJ2-3,many,.,TRBV3-1,CASSQDYGGEQDTQYF,TGTGCCAGCAGCCAAGATTACGGGGGAGAACAAGATACGCAGTATTTT
TRBJ1-5,.,.,TRBV3-1,CACCLGSGTSYSNQPQHF,TGTGCCTGCTGTTTAGGCTCCGGGACTTCTTATAGCAATCAGCCCCAGCATTTT
TRBJ2-1,many,.,TRBV7-9,CASSPDWAGLNEQFF,TGTGCCAGCAGCCCGGACTGGGCGGGACTTAATGAGCAGTTCTTC
TRBJ2-3,.,.,TRBV28,CASSLSAGRFPASTDTQYF,TGTGCCAGCAGTCTGTCGGCTGGGCGGTTCCCTGCTAGCACAGATACGCAGTATTTT
TRBJ1-1,many,TRBD1,TRBV12-3/TRBV12-4,CASSRDEGAYEAFF,TGTGCCAGCAGCCGGGATGAGGGGGCTTATGAAGCTTTCTTT
TRBJ2-3,many,TRBD2,TRBV20-1,CSARFPLAGTDTQYF,TGCAGTGCTAGATTCCCACTAGCGGGGACAGATACGCAGTATTTT
TRBJ2-2,.,TRBD1,TRBV4-2,CASSPGGAAWELFF,TGTGCCAGCAGCCCAGGGGGCGCCGCCTGGGAGCTGTTTTTT
TRBJ2-7,many,.,TRBV12-3/TRBV12-4,CASTKSGFPYEQYF,TGTGCCAGCACCAAGTCCGGGTTCCCCTACGAGCAGTACTTC
TRBJ2-3,many,TRBD2,TRBV7-9,CARSSNPGLASTDTQYF,TGTGCCAGAAGCTCCAATCCGGGACTAGCGAGCACAGATACGCAGTATTTT
TRBJ1-5,many,.,TRBV12-3/TRBV12-4,CASSREGDYQPQHF,TGTGCCAGCAGTCGTGAGGGGGATTATCAGCCCCAGCATTTT
TRBJ1-5,many,TRBD1,TRBV24-1,CATSEQGTGYSNQPQHF,TGTGCCACCAGTGAACAAGGGACAGGCTATAGCAATCAGCCCCAGCATTTT
TRBJ1-1,many,.,TRBV7-9,CASSLAWGGTNTEAFF,TGTGCCAGCAGCTTAGCGTGGGGAGGGACCAACACTGAAGCTTTCTTT
TRBJ1-1,many,.,TRBV19,CASKIPGTEAFF,TGTGCCAGTAAGATCCCCGGGACTGAAGCTTTCTTT
TRBJ2-1,many,TRBD2,TRBV6-4,CASRRRTSGRAGPLSYNEQFF,TGTGCCAGCAGACGCCGGACTAGCGGGAGGGCCGGCCCCCTCTCCTACAATGAGCAGTTCTTC
TRBJ2-2,many,.,TRBV6-5,CASSYSRATGKPGELFF,TGTGCCAGCAGTTACTCGAGAGCAACCGGGAAACCCGGGGAGCTGTTTTTT
TRBJ2-1,.,TRBD1,TRBV25-1,CASSNRTGFHEQFF,TGTGCCAGCAGTAACAGGACAGGGTTCCATGAGCAGTTCTTC
TRBJ2-7,many,.,TRBV6-7,CATDRRGCEQYF,TGTGCCACCGACAGGCGAGGGTGCGAGCAGTACTTC
TRBJ2-3,many,TRBD1,TRBV7-9,CASSPTGGTDTQYF,TGTGCCAGCAGCCCAACAGGGGGCACAGATACGCAGTATTTT
TRBJ2-7,many,.,TRBV7-7,CASSEKTGVYEQYF,TGTGCTAGCAGCGAAAAGACCGGAGTCTACGAGCAGTACTTC
TRBJ2-7,many,TRBD2,TRBV3-1,CASSQGASGYEQYF,TGTGCCAGCAGCCAAGGGGCTAGCGGATACGAGCAGTACTTC
TRBJ2-1,.,TRBD2,TRBV7-7,CASSLYGGGAGNEQFF,TGTGCTAGCAGCTTATATGGCGGGGGGGCAGGTAATGAGCAGTTCTTC
TRBJ1-4,many,.,TRBV11-3,CASSKGQEKLFF,TGTGCCAGCAGTAAAGGACAGGAAAAACTGTTTTTT
TRBJ2-1,many,TRBD2,TRBV12-3/TRBV12-4,CASTFTSGSSYNEQFF,TGTGCCAGCACCTTCACTAGCGGGAGCTCCTACAATGAGCAGTTCTTC
TRBJ1-1,many,.,TRBV15,CATSRGGTEAFF,TGTGCCACCAGCAGAGGGGGCACTGAAGCTTTCTTT
TRBJ2-7,medium-sized,TRBD1,TRBV7-9,CASSPDRAHEQYF,TGTGCCAGCAGCCCGGACAGGGCCCACGAGCAGTACTTC
TRBJ2-7,many,.,TRBV7-9,CASSYGGGNSYEQYF,TGTGCCAGCAGCTACGGAGGGGGGAACTCCTACGAGCAGTACTTC
TRBJ1-5,many,.,TRBV6-5,CASSYSNLSNQPQHF,TGTGCCAGCAGTTACTCGAACCTTAGCAATCAGCCCCAGCATTTT
TRBJ1-1,few,.,TRBV23-1,CASSPPEIGMNTEAFF,TGCGCCAGCAGTCCCCCCGAGATCGGGATGAACACTGAAGCTTTCTTT
TRBJ1-1,many,.,TRBV2,CASSGFTGNTEAFF,TGTGCCAGCAGTGGGTTTACAGGGAACACTGAAGCTTTCTTT
TRBJ1-5,large,.,TRBV12-3/TRBV12-4,CASSLSQMNQPQHF,TGTGCCAGCAGTTTGTCACAGATGAATCAGCCCCAGCATTTT
TRBJ2-1,many,.,TRBV7-9,CASSLGWGDEQFF,TGTGCCAGCAGCTTAGGGTGGGGGGATGAGCAGTTCTTC
TRBJ2-1,many,.,TRBV11-1,CASSLPSGSGSPRRNEQFF,TGTGCCAGCAGCCTCCCGTCGGGGTCCGGGTCCCCCAGGAGGAATGAGCAGTTCTTC
TRBJ1-5,medium-sized,.,TRBV28,CASSLSGISNQPQHF,TGTGCCAGCAGTTTATCGGGGATTAGCAATCAGCCCCAGCATTTT
TRBJ1-5,many,TRBD1,TRBV27,CASADREFQPQHF,TGTGCCAGCGCAGACAGGGAATTTCAGCCCCAGCATTTT
TRBJ2-5,once,.,TRBV3-1,CATSPQGWGSARWETQYF,TGTGCCACCTCCCCCCAAGGATGGGGGAGTGCTCGGTGGGAGACCCAGTACTTC
TRBJ2-7,.,.,TRBV5-6,CAMSPGGRCEQYF,TGTGCCATGAGCCCCGGTGGCCGCTGCGAGCAGTACTTC
TRBJ1-2,many,TRBD1,TRBV27,CASSSLTGDGYTF,TGTGCCAGCAGTTCGCTGACAGGGGATGGCTACACCTTC
TRBJ1-1,many,.,TRBV7-2,CASSLVHRNTEAFF,TGTGCCAGCAGCTTAGTACATCGGAACACTGAAGCTTTCTTT
TRBJ2-7,medium-sized,TRBD2,TRBV5-1,CASSRGLAGVGYEQYF,TGCGCCAGCAGCAGGGGACTAGCGGGAGTCGGTTACGAGCAGTACTTC
TRBJ2-1,many,.,TRBV7-9,CASSLPRGRGVNEQFF,TGTGCCAGCAGCTTACCGCGGGGTCGAGGGGTTAATGAGCAGTTCTTC
TRBJ1-1,many,.,TRBV6-5,CASKWEGHMGNTEAFF,TGTGCCAGCAAATGGGAGGGCCATATGGGGAACACTGAAGCTTTCTTT
TRBJ2-5,many,.,TRBV7-2,CASSVAWVQETQYF,TGTGCCAGCAGCGTCGCGTGGGTCCAAGAGACCCAGTACTTC
TRBJ2-1,many,.,TRBV24-1,CATSVTWGDLYNEQFF,TGTGCCACCAGTGTTACCTGGGGAGACCTCTACAATGAGCAGTTCTTC
TRBJ2-5,many,.,TRBV7-9,CASSLVGGLETQYF,TGTGCCAGCAGCTTAGTAGGGGGGCTGGAGACCCAGTACTTC
TRBJ2-2,many,TRBD2,TRBV5-4,CASGDSGRPTGELFF,TGTGCCAGCGGTGATAGCGGGAGACCCACCGGGGAGCTGTTTTTT
TRBJ1-3,many,.,TRBV20-1,CSASHEAGNTIYF,TGCAGTGCTAGCCACGAGGCTGGAAACACCATATATTTT
TRBJ2-5,.,.,TRBV3-1,CASCTQGWGSARWETQYF,TGTGCCTCCTGCACCCAAGGATGGGGGAGTGCTCGGTGGGAGACCCAGTACTTC
TRBJ2-3,many,TRBD2,TRBV12-3/TRBV12-4,CASSLSSGITDTQYF,TGTGCCAGCAGTTTGAGTAGCGGGATTACAGATACGCAGTATTTT
TRBJ1-2,many,.,TRBV7-9,CASISHEVYGYTF,TGTGCCAGCATCTCCCACGAGGTCTATGGCTACACCTTC
TRBJ2-1,many,.,TRBV19,CASSDPGENNEQFF,TGTGCCAGTAGTGACCCGGGAGAGAACAATGAGCAGTTCTTC
TRBJ2-7,many,.,TRBV7-2,CASSSTAEEGSEQYF,TGTGCCAGCAGCTCCACGGCGGAGGAGGGGAGCGAGCAGTACTTC
TRBJ2-1,medium-sized,.,TRBV12-3/TRBV12-4,CASSLTSWGEQFF,TGTGCCAGCAGTTTAACTAGCTGGGGTGAGCAGTTCTTC
TRBJ1-2,many,.,TRBV7-9,CASRSEGSRYTF,TGTGCCAGCAGATCGGAAGGTAGTCGCTACACCTTC
TRBJ1-1,many,.,TRBV25-1,CASSELRGRDTEAFF,TGTGCCAGCAGTGAATTACGAGGGAGGGACACTGAAGCTTTCTTT
TRBJ1-3,many,.,TRBV10-3,CAISVQLDGNTIYF,TGTGCCATCAGTGTACAGCTAGATGGAAACACCATATATTTT